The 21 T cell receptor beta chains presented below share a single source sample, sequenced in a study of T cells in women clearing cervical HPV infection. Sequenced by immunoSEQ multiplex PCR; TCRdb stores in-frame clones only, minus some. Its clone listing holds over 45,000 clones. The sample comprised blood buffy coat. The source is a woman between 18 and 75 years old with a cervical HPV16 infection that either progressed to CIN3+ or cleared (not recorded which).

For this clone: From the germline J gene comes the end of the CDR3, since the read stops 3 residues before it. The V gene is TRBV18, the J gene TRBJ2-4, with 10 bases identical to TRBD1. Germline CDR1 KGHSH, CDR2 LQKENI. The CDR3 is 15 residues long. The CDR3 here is CASSPRTGGVNGQYF. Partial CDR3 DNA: TGTGCCAGCTCACCACGGACAGGGGGGGTGAATGGT.

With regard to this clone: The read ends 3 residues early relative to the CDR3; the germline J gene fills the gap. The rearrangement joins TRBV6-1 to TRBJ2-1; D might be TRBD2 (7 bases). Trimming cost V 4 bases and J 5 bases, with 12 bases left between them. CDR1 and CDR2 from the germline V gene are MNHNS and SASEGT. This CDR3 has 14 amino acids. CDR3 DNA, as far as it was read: TGTGCCAGCAGTGGGGGGAGGGACAACAATGAG. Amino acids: CASSGGRDNNE. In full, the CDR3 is CASSGGRDNNEQFF.

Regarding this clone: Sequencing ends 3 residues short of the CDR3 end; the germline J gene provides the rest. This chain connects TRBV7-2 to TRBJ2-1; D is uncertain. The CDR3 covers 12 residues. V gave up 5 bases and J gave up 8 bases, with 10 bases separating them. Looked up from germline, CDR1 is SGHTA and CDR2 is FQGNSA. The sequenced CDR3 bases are TGTGCCAGCAGCCTGCTAGGCGATGAG. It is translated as CASSLLGDE. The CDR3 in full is CASSLLGDEQFF.

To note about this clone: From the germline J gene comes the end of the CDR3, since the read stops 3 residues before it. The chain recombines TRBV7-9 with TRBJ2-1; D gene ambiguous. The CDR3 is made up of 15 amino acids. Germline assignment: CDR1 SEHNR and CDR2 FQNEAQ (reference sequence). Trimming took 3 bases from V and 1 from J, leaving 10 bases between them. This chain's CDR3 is CASSFRESSYNEQFF. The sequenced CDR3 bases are TGTGCCAGCAGCTTCAGAGAGTCATCCTACAATGAG.

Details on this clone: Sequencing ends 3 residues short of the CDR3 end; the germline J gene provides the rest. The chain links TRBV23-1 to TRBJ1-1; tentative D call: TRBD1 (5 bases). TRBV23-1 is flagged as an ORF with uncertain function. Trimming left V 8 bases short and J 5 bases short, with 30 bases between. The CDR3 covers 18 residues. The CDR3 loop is CASRRSGFLGFDWTEAFF. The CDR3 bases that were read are TGCGCCAGCCGACGGTCAGGGTTTCTAGGCTTTGATTGGACTGAA.

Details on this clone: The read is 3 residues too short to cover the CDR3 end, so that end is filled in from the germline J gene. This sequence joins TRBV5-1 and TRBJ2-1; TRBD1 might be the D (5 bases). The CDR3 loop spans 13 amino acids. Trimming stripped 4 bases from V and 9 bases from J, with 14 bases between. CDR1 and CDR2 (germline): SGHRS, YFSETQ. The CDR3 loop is CASSLGAGFEQFF. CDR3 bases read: TGCGCCAGCAGCCTAGGGGCCGGCTTTGAG.

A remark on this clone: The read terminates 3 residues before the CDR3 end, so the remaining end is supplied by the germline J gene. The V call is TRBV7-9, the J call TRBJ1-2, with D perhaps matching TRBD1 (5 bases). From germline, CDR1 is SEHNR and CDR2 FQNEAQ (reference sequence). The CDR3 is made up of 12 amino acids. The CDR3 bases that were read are TGTGCCAGCAGCTTCAGGGCAGATACC. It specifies CASSFRADT. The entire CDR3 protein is CASSFRADTYTF.

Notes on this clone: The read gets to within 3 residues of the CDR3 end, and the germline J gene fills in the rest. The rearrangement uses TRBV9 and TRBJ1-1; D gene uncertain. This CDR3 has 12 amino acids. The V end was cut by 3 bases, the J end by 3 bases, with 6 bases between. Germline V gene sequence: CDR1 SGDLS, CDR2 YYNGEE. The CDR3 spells CASSGDYTEAFF. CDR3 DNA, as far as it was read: TGTGCCAGCAGCGGCGATTACACTGAA. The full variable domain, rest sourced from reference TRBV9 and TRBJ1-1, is DSGVTQTPKHLITATGQRVTLRCSPRSGDLSVYWYQQSLDQGLQFLIQYYNGEERAKGNILERFSAQQFPDLHSELNLSSLELGDSALYFCASSGDYTEAFFGQGTRLTVV.

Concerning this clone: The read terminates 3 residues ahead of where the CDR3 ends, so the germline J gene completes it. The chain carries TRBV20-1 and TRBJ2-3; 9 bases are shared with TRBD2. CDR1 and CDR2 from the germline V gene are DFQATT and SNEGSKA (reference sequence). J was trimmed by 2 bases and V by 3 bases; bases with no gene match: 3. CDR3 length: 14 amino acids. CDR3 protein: CSASSGGTTDTQYF. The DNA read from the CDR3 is TGCAGTGCTAGCAGCGGGGGGACCACAGATACG.

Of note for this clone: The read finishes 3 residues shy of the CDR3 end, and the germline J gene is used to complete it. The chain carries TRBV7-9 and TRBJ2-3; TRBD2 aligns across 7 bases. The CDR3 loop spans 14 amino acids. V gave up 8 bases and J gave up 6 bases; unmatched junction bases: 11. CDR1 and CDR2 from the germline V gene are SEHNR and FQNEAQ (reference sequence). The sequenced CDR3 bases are TGTGCCAGCCGCCTGGGAGGGGTTTGGGATACG. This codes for CASRLGGVWDT. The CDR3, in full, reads CASRLGGVWDTQYF. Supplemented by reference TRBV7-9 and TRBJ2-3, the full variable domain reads DTGVSQNPRHKITKRGQNVTFRCDPISEHNRLYWYRQTLGQGPEFLTYFQNEAQLEKSRLLSDRFSAERPKGSFSTLEIQRTEQGDSAMYLCASRLGGVWDTQYFGPGTRLTVL.

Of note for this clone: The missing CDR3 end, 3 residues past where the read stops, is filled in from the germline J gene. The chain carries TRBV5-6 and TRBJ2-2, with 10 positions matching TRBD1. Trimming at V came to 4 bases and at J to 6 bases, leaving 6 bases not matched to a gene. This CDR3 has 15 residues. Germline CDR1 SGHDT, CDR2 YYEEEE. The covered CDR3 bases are TGTGCCAGCAGCCACTCGGGACAGGGGTCCGGGGAG. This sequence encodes CASSHSGQGSGE. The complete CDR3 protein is CASSHSGQGSGELFF.

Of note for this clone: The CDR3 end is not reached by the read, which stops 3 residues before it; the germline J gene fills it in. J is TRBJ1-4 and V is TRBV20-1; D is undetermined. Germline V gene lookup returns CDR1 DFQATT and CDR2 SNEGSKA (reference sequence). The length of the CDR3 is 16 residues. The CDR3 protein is CSARDQGGRFNSPLFF. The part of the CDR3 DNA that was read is TGCAGTGCTAGAGATCAAGGCGGAAGATTTAATTCACCA.

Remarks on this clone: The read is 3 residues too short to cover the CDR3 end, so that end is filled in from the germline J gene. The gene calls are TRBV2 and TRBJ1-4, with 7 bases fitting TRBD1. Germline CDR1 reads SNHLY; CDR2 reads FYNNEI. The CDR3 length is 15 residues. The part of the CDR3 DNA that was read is TGTGCCAGCAGTCCTGAAACAGGGGTGGGTTCACCA. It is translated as CASSPETGVGSP. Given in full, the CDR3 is CASSPETGVGSPLFF.

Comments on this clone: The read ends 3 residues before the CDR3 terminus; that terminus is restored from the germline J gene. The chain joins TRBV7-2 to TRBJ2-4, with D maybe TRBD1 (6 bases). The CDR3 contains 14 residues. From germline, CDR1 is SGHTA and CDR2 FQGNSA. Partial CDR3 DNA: TGTGCCAGCAGCCCAGGACAGCGCTTCTATGGT. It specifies CASSPGQRFYG. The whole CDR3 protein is CASSPGQRFYGQYF. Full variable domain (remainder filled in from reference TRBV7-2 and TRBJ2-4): GAGVSQSPSNKVTEKGKDVELRCDPISGHTALYWYRQSLGQGLEFLIYFQGNSAPDKSGLPSDRFSAERTGGSVSTLTIQRTQQEDSAVYLCASSPGQRFYGQYFGAGTRLSVL.

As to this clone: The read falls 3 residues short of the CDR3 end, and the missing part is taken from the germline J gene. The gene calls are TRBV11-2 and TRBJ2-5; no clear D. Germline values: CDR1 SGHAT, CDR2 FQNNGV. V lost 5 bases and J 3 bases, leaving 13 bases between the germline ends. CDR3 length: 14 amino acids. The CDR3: CASSHNSGKETQYF. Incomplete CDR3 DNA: TGTGCCAGCAGCCACAACTCGGGTAAAGAGACC. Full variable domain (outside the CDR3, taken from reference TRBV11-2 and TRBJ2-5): EAGVAQSPRYKIIEKRQSVAFWCNPISGHATLYWYQQILGQGPKLLIQFQNNGVVDDSQLPKDRFSAERLKGVDSTLKIQPAKLEDSAVYLCASSHNSGKETQYFGPGTRLLVL.

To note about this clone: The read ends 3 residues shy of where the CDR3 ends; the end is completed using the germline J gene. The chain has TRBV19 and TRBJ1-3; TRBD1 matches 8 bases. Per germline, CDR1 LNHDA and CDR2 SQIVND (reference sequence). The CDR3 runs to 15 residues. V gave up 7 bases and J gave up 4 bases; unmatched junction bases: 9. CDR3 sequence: CASIAGRGLGNTIYF. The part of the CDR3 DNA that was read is TGTGCCAGTATCGCGGGCAGGGGGCTAGGAAACACC.

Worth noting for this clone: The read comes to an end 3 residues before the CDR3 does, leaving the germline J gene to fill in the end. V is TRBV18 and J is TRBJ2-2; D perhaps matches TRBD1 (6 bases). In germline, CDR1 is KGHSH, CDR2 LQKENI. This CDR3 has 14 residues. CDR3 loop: CASSREGGNEKLFF. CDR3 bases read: TGTGCCAGCTCCCGGGAAGGGGGTAATGAAAAG.

The CDR3 reads CASSWRGVGGETQYF. The DNA read from the CDR3 is TGCGCCAGCAGCTGGAGGGGTGTAGGTGGAGAGACC. The chain uses TRBV5-1 and TRBJ2-5; possible D gene TRBD2, 6 bases. The sequence runs out 3 residues before the end of the CDR3; the remainder is reconstructed from the germline J gene. V was trimmed by 3 bases and J by 4 bases, leaving 16 bases between them. The CDR3 covers 15 residues. The germline V gene has CDR1 SGHRS and CDR2 YFSETQ.

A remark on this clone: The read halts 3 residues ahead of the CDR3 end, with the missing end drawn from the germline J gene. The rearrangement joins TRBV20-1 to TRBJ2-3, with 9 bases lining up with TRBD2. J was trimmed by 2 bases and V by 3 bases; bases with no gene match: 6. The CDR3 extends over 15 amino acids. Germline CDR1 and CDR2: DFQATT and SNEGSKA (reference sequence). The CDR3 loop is CSARLGGGVTDTQYF. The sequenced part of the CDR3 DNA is TGCAGTGCTAGGTTAGGCGGGGGGGTCACAGATACG.

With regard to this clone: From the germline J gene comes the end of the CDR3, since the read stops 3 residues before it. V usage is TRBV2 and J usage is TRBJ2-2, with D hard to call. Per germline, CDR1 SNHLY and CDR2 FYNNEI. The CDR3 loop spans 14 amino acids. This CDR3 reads CASTRQQFNEKLFF. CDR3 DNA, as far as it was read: TGTGCCAGCACGCGGCAGCAGTTTAATGAAAAG.

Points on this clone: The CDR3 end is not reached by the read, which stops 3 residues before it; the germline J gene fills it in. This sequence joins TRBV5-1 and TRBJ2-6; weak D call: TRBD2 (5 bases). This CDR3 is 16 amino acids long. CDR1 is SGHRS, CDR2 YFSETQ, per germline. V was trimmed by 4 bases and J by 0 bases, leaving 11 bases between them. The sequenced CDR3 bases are TGCGCCAGCAGCCCTCTAGGACTCTCTGGGGCCAACGTC. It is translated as CASSPLGLSGANV. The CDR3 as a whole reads CASSPLGLSGANVLTF. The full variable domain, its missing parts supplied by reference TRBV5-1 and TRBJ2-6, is KAGVTQTPRYLIKTRGQQVTLSCSPISGHRSVSWYQQTPGQGLQFLFEYFSETQRNKGNFPGRFSGRQFSNSRSEMNVSTLELGDSALYLCASSPLGLSGANVLTFGAGSRLTVL.